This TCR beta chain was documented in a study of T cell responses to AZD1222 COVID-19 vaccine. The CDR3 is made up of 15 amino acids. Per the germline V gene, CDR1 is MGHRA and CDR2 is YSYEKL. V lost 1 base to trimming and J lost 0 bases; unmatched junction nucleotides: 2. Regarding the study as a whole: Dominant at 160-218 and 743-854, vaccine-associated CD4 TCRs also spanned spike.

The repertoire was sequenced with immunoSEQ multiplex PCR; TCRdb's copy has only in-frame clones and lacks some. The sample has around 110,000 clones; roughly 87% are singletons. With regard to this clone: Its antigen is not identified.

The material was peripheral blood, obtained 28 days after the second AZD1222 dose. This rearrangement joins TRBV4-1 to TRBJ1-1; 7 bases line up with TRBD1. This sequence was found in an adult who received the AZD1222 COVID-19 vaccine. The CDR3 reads CASSQVGTVNTEAFF. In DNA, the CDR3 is TGCGCCAGCAGCCAAGTTGGGACAGTGAACACTGAAGCTTTCTTT.